A single sample gave rise to the 25 T cell receptor beta chains below, sequenced in a study of cytomegalovirus exposure and HLA in healthy donors. PCR primers comprised 60 Vbeta and 13 Jbeta primers. Assay: immunoSEQ multiplex PCR; the TCRdb copy retains only in-frame clones and omits some. The sample contains around 77,000 clones, approximately 78% of which appear only once. The specimen sequenced was PBMCs. The receptors derive from a man aged 35 to 55 in good health and CMV-seronegative.

This clone was picked up one time. The rearrangement joins TRBV6-6 to TRBJ1-3, with 9 nucleotides matching TRBD1. CDR1 MNHNY and CDR2 SVGAGI come from the germline V gene (reference sequence). The V segment lost 2 bases and the J segment 3 bases; nucleotides outside the gene matches: 5. The CDR3 runs 16 residues. The CDR3 spells CASSYARDRVGNTIYF. CDR3 nucleotides: TGTGCCAGCAGTTACGCCAGGGACAGGGTTGGAAACACCATATATTTT.

This chain connects TRBV18 to TRBJ1-5, with 9 bases fitting TRBD1. This CDR3 has 15 amino acids. V lost 6 bases, J lost 5 bases, and 8 bases stayed unmatched. The germline V gene encodes CDR1 KGHSH and CDR2 LQKENI. The CDR3 protein is CASSPDRGVHQPQHF. The CDR3 DNA follows: TGTGCCAGCTCCCCGGACAGGGGAGTTCATCAGCCCCAGCATTTT.

The chain joins TRBV6-5 to TRBJ2-5; 7 bases fit TRBD1. J gave up 6 bases and V 5 bases, and 6 bases lay outside the gene matches. CDR3 length: 13 amino acids. Germline V gene data show CDR1 as MNHEY and CDR2 as SVGAGI. CDR3 DNA sequence: TGTGCCAGCAGTGCCGACAGGGCGAAGACCCAGTACTTC. Residues: CASSADRAKTQYF.

The chain has TRBV5-6 and TRBJ1-2, with 8 positions matching TRBD1. Germline values: CDR1 SGHDT, CDR2 YYEEEE. The CDR3 consists of 13 residues. The junction had 7 bases not matched to a gene; V was cut back by 4 bases and J by 8 bases. This chain's CDR3 is CASSRRQGLGYTF. Here the CDR3 DNA reads TGTGCCAGCAGCAGGCGACAGGGGCTGGGCTACACCTTC. Based on the CDR3 plus reference TRBV5-6 and TRBJ1-2, the full variable domain is DAGVTQSPTHLIKTRGQQVTLRCSPKSGHDTVSWYQQALGQGPQFIFQYYEEEERQRGNFPDRFSGHQFPNYSSELNVNALLLGDSALYLCASSRRQGLGYTFGSGTRLTVV.

The chain uses TRBV28 and TRBJ2-5; 7 bases map to TRBD1. CDR1 is MDHEN and CDR2 is SYDVKM in the germline V gene. This CDR3 region has 14 residues. The V gene end was trimmed by 6 bases and the J gene end by 4 bases; junction bases not matched to a gene: 8. CDR3 sequence (DNA): TGTGCCAGCAGCAGCGGACAGGATGGAGAGACCCAGTACTTC. Protein product: CASSSGQDGETQYF.

This clone was picked up a small number of times. The V and J genes are TRBV7-9 and TRBJ1-1, with D possibly TRBD1 on 6 matching bases. The V and J ends lost 6 bases and 3 bases respectively, with 8 bases between them. CDR1 and CDR2 (germline): SEHNR, FQNEAQ (reference sequence). The CDR3 extends over 12 amino acids. The CDR3 nucleotides read TGTGCCAGCAGTAACAGGGACACTGAAGCTTTCTTT. Its protein product is CASSNRDTEAFF.

The chain has TRBV28 and TRBJ1-6, with D hard to call. This CDR3 is built from 18 residues. The germline V and J ends were trimmed by 6 bases and 6 bases, with 24 bases remaining between them. CDR1 and CDR2 from the germline V gene are MDHEN and SYDVKM. CDR3 coding DNA: TGTGCCAGCAGCCCGACTATCGGACGGTCGGTCGGTAATTCACCCCTCCACTTT. Amino acid sequence: CASSPTIGRSVGNSPLHF.

This clone was detected only a few times. The chain employs TRBV7-3 and TRBJ2-1; TRBD2 might be the D (7 bases). Trimming cost V 0 bases and J 5 bases, with 17 bases left between them. This CDR3 is 17 amino acids long. Per the germline V gene, CDR1 is SGHTA and CDR2 is FQGTGA. The CDR3 nucleotides read TGTGCCAGCAGCTTAACCGGGGAGGGGGGCCTGGACAATGAGCAGTTCTTC. Its protein is CASSLTGEGGLDNEQFF.

The genes are TRBV9 and TRBJ2-7; 7 bases are shared with TRBD1. The CDR3 sequence is 14 residues long. CDR1 and CDR2 (germline): SGDLS, YYNGEE. V gave up 0 bases and J gave up 3 bases; unmatched junction bases: 3. The CDR3 DNA reads as TGTGCCAGCAGCGTAGGGACAGGAGACTACGAGCAGTACTTC. Amino acid sequence: CASSVGTGDYEQYF.

The V and J genes are TRBV2 and TRBJ2-5, with TRBD2 as a possible D gene (6 bases). Trimming cost V 4 bases and J 1 base, with 13 bases left between them. Germline V gene data show CDR1 as SNHLY and CDR2 as FYNNEI. The CDR3 loop spans 15 amino acids. CDR3 nucleotides: TGTGCCAGCAGTGTTCTACGGGGGACCCAAGAGACCCAGTACTTC. Its translation: CASSVLRGTQETQYF.

The chain couples TRBV6-6 to TRBJ2-7, with D perhaps matching TRBD2 (5 bases). V shed 6 bases and J shed 4 bases, with 16 bases lying between them. Germline-derived CDR1 and CDR2 are MNHNY and SVGAGI (reference sequence). This CDR3 is 14 amino acids long. The CDR3 loop is CASSTPGTSYEQYF. In DNA, the CDR3 is TGTGCCAGCAGCACACCGGGAACCTCATACGAGCAGTACTTC.

The rearrangement links TRBV7-2 to TRBJ2-7; 8 positions match TRBD1. Germline V gene lookup returns CDR1 SGHTA and CDR2 FQGNSA. The CDR3 is made up of 13 amino acids. V trimming: 2 bases; J trimming: 7 bases; junction bases outside the gene matches: 4. The CDR3 DNA is TGTGCCAGCAGCTTACAGGGGGCCAGGGAGCAGTACTTC. Amino acids: CASSLQGAREQYF.

The chain recombines TRBV2 with TRBJ1-2, with a possible D match to TRBD1 (5 bases). V lost 4 bases, J lost 8 bases, and 11 bases lay in between. CDR1 and CDR2 (germline): SNHLY, FYNNEI. CDR3 length: 12 residues. This CDR3 is CASSGQLSGYTF. DNA of the CDR3: TGTGCCAGCAGTGGACAGCTATCGGGCTACACCTTC.

In its sample, this clone was seen once. The rearrangement joins TRBV4-1 to TRBJ1-2, with D possibly being TRBD1 (5 bases). In germline, CDR1 is MGHRA, CDR2 YSYEKL. V gave up 4 bases and J gave up 8 bases, with 11 bases separating them. The CDR3 loop spans 12 amino acids. In nucleotides, the CDR3 is TGCGCCAGCAGCCCTTTTGGGGGGGGCTACACCTTC. This codes for CASSPFGGGYTF.

This clone was seen just once. The chain combines TRBV5-6 with TRBJ2-7; 8 nucleotides agree with TRBD1. In germline, CDR1 is SGHDT, CDR2 YYEEEE. J was trimmed by 4 bases and V by 2 bases; bases with no gene match: 5. This CDR3 spans 14 amino acids. The CDR3 nucleotides read TGTGCCAGCAGCTTCGGACAGGGCGAGTACGAGCAGTACTTC. Its protein product is CASSFGQGEYEQYF.

The J gene is TRBJ2-1, the V gene TRBV25-1; 9 bases agree with TRBD1. After removal of 2 bases from V and 0 bases from J, the junction contained 8 bases not matched to a gene. There are 18 residues in the CDR3. CDR1 and CDR2 from the germline V gene are MGHDK and SYGVNS. The CDR3 DNA reads as TGTGCCAGCAGTGAAAGTCCCGGGACAGGGAGCTCCTACAATGAGCAGTTCTTC. It codes for CASSESPGTGSSYNEQFF.

V is TRBV29-1 and J is TRBJ2-2; TRBD1 matches 11 bases. The CDR3 runs 13 residues. After removal of 7 bases from V and 6 bases from J, the junction contained 4 bases not matched to a gene. CDR1 and CDR2 from the germline V gene are SQVTM and ANQGSEA. DNA for the CDR3: TGCAGCGCCCCGGGACAGGGGGCCGGGGAGCTGTTTTTT. Translated: CSAPGQGAGELFF.

The CDR3 sequence is CASSSDNRPQYF. The CDR3 region has the DNA TGCGCCAGCAGCTCTGACAACCGTCCGCAGTATTTT. V usage is TRBV5-1 and J usage is TRBJ2-3; unclear D gene. The CDR3 runs to 12 residues. V was clipped by 3 bases and J by 10 bases, with 12 bases between them. Germline V lookup: CDR1 SGHRS, CDR2 YFSETQ.

V and J are TRBV14 and TRBJ2-3; 10 bases fit TRBD2. V trimming: 0 bases; J trimming: 11 bases; junction bases outside the gene matches: 2. Per the germline V gene, CDR1 is SGHDN and CDR2 is FVKESK. CDR3 size: 13 residues. The CDR3 region has the DNA TGTGCCAGCAGCCAAGATCTAGCGGGGGAGCAGTATTTT. Its protein is CASSQDLAGEQYF. Combining the CDR3 with reference TRBV14 and TRBJ2-3 gives the whole variable domain EAGVTQFPSHSVIEKGQTVTLRCDPISGHDNLYWYRRVMGKEIKFLLHFVKESKQDESGMPNNRFLAERTGGTYSTLKVQPAELEDSGVYFCASSQDLAGEQYFGPGTRLTVL.

The chain links TRBV27 to TRBJ1-5, with TRBD1 matching over 10 bases. The V gene's germline CDR1 is MNHEY and CDR2 SMNVEV (reference sequence). The junction had 4 bases not matched to a gene; V was cut back by 4 bases and J by 7 bases. The CDR3 runs 14 residues. As DNA, the CDR3 is TGTGCCAGCAGTTGGACAGGGGGGCGGCAGCCCCAGCATTTT. Translating it yields CASSWTGGRQPQHF.

The J gene is TRBJ2-2, the V gene TRBV9; D is unclear. Trimming removed 0 bases at V and 1 base at J, with 4 bases between. Germline CDR1 reads SGDLS; CDR2 reads YYNGEE. The CDR3 extends over 14 amino acids. CDR3 sequence reads: CASSVAGNTGELFF. DNA for the CDR3: TGTGCCAGCAGCGTAGCCGGGAACACCGGGGAGCTGTTTTTT.

The chain is built from TRBV6-4 and TRBJ1-1; no definite D call. Trimming took off 4 bases at V and 1 base at J, with 7 bases between the two ends. The germline gives CDR1 MRHNA, CDR2 SNTAGT. CDR3 size: 13 residues. The DNA for the CDR3 is TGTGCCAGCAGTGCGACGGGGAACACTGAAGCTTTCTTT. The encoded protein is CASSATGNTEAFF.

The chain employs TRBV5-1 and TRBJ2-7; no firm D call. Trimming cost V 0 bases and J 4 bases, with 11 bases left between them. In germline, CDR1 is SGHRS, CDR2 YFSETQ. This CDR3 comprises 14 residues. Here the CDR3 DNA reads TGCGCCAGCAGCTTGGGAGGCAGTGATTACGAGCAGTACTTC. Translation gives CASSLGGSDYEQYF.

The chain couples TRBV7-3 to TRBJ2-1; no clear D. Per germline, CDR1 SGHTA and CDR2 FQGTGA. V shed 2 bases and J shed 0 bases, with 11 bases lying between them. The CDR3 runs to 16 residues. CDR3 DNA sequence: TGTGCCAGCAGCTTACTGGGCAGCAGCTCCTACAATGAGCAGTTCTTC. This codes for CASSLLGSSSYNEQFF. Based on the CDR3 plus reference TRBV7-3 and TRBJ2-1, the full variable domain is GAGVSQTPSNKVTEKGKYVELRCDPISGHTALYWYRQSLGQGPEFLIYFQGTGAADDSGLPNDRFFAVRPEGSVSTLKIQRTERGDSAVYLCASSLLGSSSYNEQFFGPGTRLTVL.

CDR3 bases: TGTGCCAGTAGTATGACATCCCCAGGGGTAGGGGAGACCCAGTACTTC. Residues: CASSMTSPGVGETQYF. This chain uses TRBV19 with TRBJ2-5, with D perhaps matching TRBD1 (6 bases). V was clipped by 3 bases and J by 5 bases, with 19 bases between them. CDR3 length: 16 amino acids. From germline, CDR1 is LNHDA and CDR2 SQIVND (reference sequence). The full variable domain, its missing parts supplied by reference TRBV19 and TRBJ2-5, is DGGITQSPKYLFRKEGQNVTLSCEQNLNHDAMYWYRQDPGQGLRLIYYSQIVNDFQKGDIAEGYSVSREKKESFPLTVTSAQKNPTAFYLCASSMTSPGVGETQYFGPGTRLLVL.